These 14 T cell receptor beta chains originate from one sample sequenced in a study of control samples from healthy donors and cancer patients. Libraries were prepared by immunoSEQ multiplex PCR; TCRdb keeps only in-frame clonotypes and omits some of them. The sample consists of roughly 120,000 clones, approximately 95% of them appearing once. Sample: blood. The receptors come from a man in his thirties or forties in good health.

The V and J genes are TRBV9 and TRBJ2-3, with D unclear. Germline CDR1 reads SGDLS; CDR2 reads YYNGEE. V gave up 0 bases and J gave up 6 bases, with 11 bases separating them. This CDR3 comprises 14 residues. The CDR3 DNA reads as TGTGCCAGCAGCGTAGTGGGATTGCGGGATACGCAGTATTTT. This codes for CASSVVGLRDTQYF.

The rearrangement links TRBV11-2 to TRBJ2-1, with 9 bases aligning to TRBD2. Germline-derived CDR1 and CDR2 are SGHAT and FQNNGV. Trimming removed 2 bases from V and 8 bases from J; junction bases left unmatched: 7. CDR3 length: 15 residues. CDR3 bases: TGTGCCAGCAGCTTACGGCGGGGGGGCCGTTATGAGCAGTTCTTC. Amino acid sequence: CASSLRRGGRYEQFF.

This chain joins TRBV11-2 and TRBJ1-2; D is unclear. CDR1 is SGHAT and CDR2 is FQNNGV in the germline V gene. Trimming took 1 base from V and 1 from J, leaving 7 bases between them. This CDR3 comprises 14 residues. The CDR3 spells CASSLGAVNYGYTF. Written as DNA, the CDR3 is TGTGCCAGCAGCTTAGGGGCAGTTAACTATGGCTACACCTTC.

This clone came up once. The rearrangement uses TRBV4-3 and TRBJ2-1; D call uncertain. V was pared by 4 bases and J by 3 bases, with 13 bases between. The germline gives CDR1 LGHNA, CDR2 YSLEER. The CDR3 contains 15 residues. The CDR3 region is CASSPDLGFYNEQFF. The CDR3 DNA reads as TGCGCCAGCAGCCCAGACTTGGGATTCTACAATGAGCAGTTCTTC.

The chain uses TRBV6-6 and TRBJ2-5, with 11 bases matching TRBD1. Germline CDR1 and CDR2: MNHNY and SVGAGI (reference sequence). The trim removed 4 bases at V and 5 bases at J, leaving 9 bases unmatched. The CDR3 consists of 16 residues. CDR3 bases: TGTGCCAGCAGTTTACCCGGGACAGGGGGGCGGGAGACCCAGTACTTC. Amino acid sequence: CASSLPGTGGRETQYF.

CDR3 loop: CASSLGGGEQPQHF. As DNA, the CDR3 is TGTGCCAGCAGCTTGGGAGGGGGTGAACAGCCCCAGCATTTT. The genes are TRBV5-4 and TRBJ1-5; tentative D call: TRBD1 (6 bases). V was cut by 0 bases and J by 7 bases, with 11 bases left in between. The germline V gene has CDR1 SGHNT and CDR2 YYREEE (reference sequence). The CDR3 length is 14 residues.

The chain employs TRBV6-2 or TRBV6-3 and TRBJ1-5; the match to TRBD1 covers 10 bases. Losses at the gene ends were 0 bases for V and 6 bases for J; bases not matched to a gene: 11. This CDR3 is 18 amino acids long. Germline V gene data show CDR1 as MNHEY and CDR2 as SVGEGT. The CDR3 sequence is CASSYSIPGQGLGQPQHF. CDR3 DNA sequence: TGTGCCAGCAGTTACTCGATCCCGGGACAGGGGCTTGGTCAGCCCCAGCATTTT.

The V and J genes are TRBV7-6 and TRBJ2-7, with 7 bases lining up with TRBD1. Germline V gene data show CDR1 as SGHVS and CDR2 as FNYEAQ. This CDR3 is 16 amino acids long. The V and J ends lost 1 base and 1 base, in that order; junction bases with no gene match: 7. The CDR3 is CASSLGAGTASYEQYF. In nucleotides, the CDR3 is TGTGCCAGCAGCTTAGGGGCCGGGACAGCATCCTACGAGCAGTACTTC. Together with reference TRBV7-6 and TRBJ2-7, the CDR3 gives the full variable domain: GAGVSQSPRYKVTKRGQDVALRCDPISGHVSLYWYRQALGQGPEFLTYFNYEAQQDKSGLPNDRFSAERPEGSISTLTIQRTEQRDSAMYRCASSLGAGTASYEQYFGPGTRLTVT.

V is TRBV7-9 and J is TRBJ2-3; 7 bases are shared with TRBD2. V lost 10 bases, J lost 5 bases, and 15 bases stayed unmatched. Germline CDR1 reads SEHNR; CDR2 reads FQNEAQ (reference sequence). The CDR3 contains 15 residues. The CDR3 protein is CATPGLVGPGDTQYF. The CDR3 bases are TGTGCCACTCCTGGACTAGTGGGCCCCGGAGATACGCAGTATTTT. The full variable domain, rest sourced from reference TRBV7-9 and TRBJ2-3, is DTGVSQNPRHKITKRGQNVTFRCDPISEHNRLYWYRQTLGQGPEFLTYFQNEAQLEKSRLLSDRFSAERPKGSFSTLEIQRTEQGDSAMYLCATPGLVGPGDTQYFGPGTRLTVL.

The chain couples TRBV4-2 to TRBJ2-4; the D call may be TRBD1 or TRBD2 (5 bases each). The CDR3 has 17 amino acids. Germline V lookup: CDR1 LGHNA, CDR2 YNFKEQ. Trimming took off 0 bases at V and 0 bases at J, with 12 bases between the two ends. This CDR3 reads CASSQDWDQQAKNIQYF. In DNA form, the CDR3 reads TGTGCCAGCAGCCAAGATTGGGACCAACAAGCCAAAAACATTCAGTACTTC.

The chain combines TRBV4-1 with TRBJ2-3; D call uncertain. CDR3 length equals 13 residues. Germline CDR1 is MGHRA and CDR2 is YSYEKL. V lost 3 bases and J 2 bases, leaving 6 bases between the germline ends. CDR3 nucleotides: TGCGCCAGCAGCCACTACCACACAGATACGCAGTATTTT. Encoded protein: CASSHYHTDTQYF.

This rearrangement joins TRBV5-1 to TRBJ2-2; unclear D gene. This CDR3 is 12 amino acids long. CDR1 is SGHRS, CDR2 YFSETQ, per germline. The germline V and J ends were trimmed by 5 bases and 6 bases, with 8 bases remaining between them. The CDR3 bases are TGCGCCAGCAGGCTGCGATCCGGGGAGCTGTTTTTT. Translation gives CASRLRSGELFF. The full variable domain, in which reference TRBV5-1 and TRBJ2-2 provide the parts outside the CDR3, is KAGVTQTPRYLIKTRGQQVTLSCSPISGHRSVSWYQQTPGQGLQFLFEYFSETQRNKGNFPGRFSGRQFSNSRSEMNVSTLELGDSALYLCASRLRSGELFFGEGSRLTVL.

V and J are TRBV15 and TRBJ2-3; D gene ambiguous. The CDR3 runs 16 residues. Germline CDR1 is LNHNV and CDR2 is YYDKDF (reference sequence). The V end was cut by 2 bases, the J end by 4 bases, with 16 bases between. DNA of the CDR3: TGTGCCACCAGCAGAACAGCTTCGAACGCCGCAGATACGCAGTATTTT. It yields the protein CATSRTASNAADTQYF.

As for this clone: Other DNA variants within this sample encode the same CDR3. The chain combines TRBV7-9 with TRBJ1-6; D ambiguous. The V gene lost 3 bases and the J gene lost 4 bases, with 1 base spanning the gap. Germline CDR1 SEHNR, CDR2 FQNEAQ (reference sequence). The CDR3 contains 12 residues. The CDR3 nucleotides are TGTGCCAGCAGCTTGTATAATTCACCCCTCCACTTT. Translated, it gives CASSLYNSPLHF.